This T cell receptor (beta chain) was obtained from a study of chemoradiotherapy in HPV16-positive cancers. Measured with immunoSEQ multiplex PCR; TCRdb has only the in-frame clones, and not every one. The table lists approximately 7,000 clones, over 75% of them singletons. In germline, CDR1 is SEHNR, CDR2 FQNEAQ (reference sequence). V was shortened by 6 bases and J by 4 bases, with 12 bases between the two germline ends. The CDR3 contains 13 residues. The specimen was obtained from a patient who underwent chemoradiotherapy. The chain is built from TRBV7-9 and TRBJ2-5; no firm D call. This TCR came from a human donor with HPV-associated anogenital cancer. In DNA form, the CDR3 reads TGTGCCAGCAGTCAAAGGGCCTCAGAGACCCAGTACTTC. This sequence encodes CASSQRASETQYF.